This T cell receptor beta chain was identified during a study of T cell responses to AZD1222 COVID-19 vaccine. As concerns this clone: Its antigen is unidentified.

Method: immunoSEQ multiplex PCR; TCRdb's copy keeps in-frame clones and lacks some. The table records around 150,000 clones, less than 95% of them present only once. Whole-study results and caveats: Nearly half of spike-specific TCRs reportedly target variant regions that are unmutated in the B.1.351 and B.1.1.7 variants. It should be noted that donors were predominantly white British and more often female, and clonal diversity was possibly underestimated. At 160-218 and 743-854, vaccine-associated CD4 TCRs were dominant, and they spanned spike.

Samples with a second dose at about 4 or about 12 weeks were pooled together. This TCR came from an adult who received the AZD1222 COVID-19 vaccine. The sample consisted of peripheral blood, taken 28 days after the second AZD1222 dose.

This chain's CDR3 is CASSPGGTTNTGELFF. CDR3 in DNA: TGTGCCAGCAGCCCTGGGGGTACTACGAACACCGGGGAGCTGTTTTTT. This chain connects TRBV25-1 to TRBJ2-2; D tentatively fits TRBD1 or TRBD2 (5 bases each). The V gene lost 6 bases and the J gene lost 0 bases, with 14 bases spanning the gap. The CDR3 consists of 16 residues. From germline, CDR1 is MGHDK and CDR2 SYGVNS.